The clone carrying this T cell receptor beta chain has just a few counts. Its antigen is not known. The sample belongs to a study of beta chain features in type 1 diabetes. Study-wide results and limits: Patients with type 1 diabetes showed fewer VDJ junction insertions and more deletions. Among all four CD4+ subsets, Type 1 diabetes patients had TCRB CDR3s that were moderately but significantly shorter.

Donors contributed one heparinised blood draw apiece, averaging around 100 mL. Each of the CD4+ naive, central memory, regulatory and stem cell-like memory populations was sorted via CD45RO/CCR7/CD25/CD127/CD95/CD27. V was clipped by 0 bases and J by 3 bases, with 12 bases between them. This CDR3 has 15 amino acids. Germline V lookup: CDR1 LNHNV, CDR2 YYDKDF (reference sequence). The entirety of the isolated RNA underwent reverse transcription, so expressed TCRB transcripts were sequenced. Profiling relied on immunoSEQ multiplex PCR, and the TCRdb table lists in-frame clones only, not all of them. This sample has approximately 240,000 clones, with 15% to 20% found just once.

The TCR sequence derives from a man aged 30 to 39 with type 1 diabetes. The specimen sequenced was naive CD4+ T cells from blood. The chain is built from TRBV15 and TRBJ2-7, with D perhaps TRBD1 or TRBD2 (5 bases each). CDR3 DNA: TGTGCCACCAGCAGAGATCGGGGCCCGGGCTACGAGCAGTACTTC. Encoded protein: CATSRDRGPGYEQYF.